This entry describes one T cell receptor beta chain. What it recognizes is unknown. Germline loops: CDR1 LGHDT, CDR2 YNNKEL (reference sequence). This CDR3 is 16 amino acids long. After removal of 3 bases from V and 3 bases from J, the junction contained 3 bases not matched to a gene. This specimen comes from a study of T cell responses to AZD1222 COVID-19 vaccine. Study-wide findings and caveats: Spike-specific TCR repertoires showed rising breadth and depth after two AZD1222 doses. Researchers took repertoire samples only after the peak T cell response had come. Vaccine-associated CD4 TCRs spanned spike, dominant at 160-218 and 743-854. Unmutated variant regions reportedly attract nearly half of all spike-specific TCRs.

Repertoires were generated with immunoSEQ multiplex PCR, while TCRdb's copy carries only in-frame clones and drops some. Here the sample spans some 120,000 clones, 75% to 90% being singletons. V and J are TRBV3-1 (or the pseudogene TRBV3-2) and TRBJ2-3; TRBD2 matches 13 bases. The origin of this receptor is an adult in good health. Sequenced material: peripheral blood, taken on day 0 of MenACWY control vaccination. CDR3 protein: CASSHGTSGKTDTQYF. The DNA for the CDR3 is TGTGCCAGCAGCCACGGGACTAGCGGGAAAACAGATACGCAGTATTTT.